These T cell receptor beta chains were read from a single sample in a study of Graves' ophthalmopathy and Graves' hyperthyroidism. TCRdb passed the multiplex PCR reads through MiXCR, listing each CDR3 protein once. The repertoire has around 520,000 distinct CDR3 sequences, under 40% of them found once; the top ten carry over 3.5%. The sequenced sample was peripheral blood or thyroid tissue (not recorded which). The receptors originated from an adult man with Graves' hyperthyroidism. The CDR3 runs from the conserved cysteine through the conserved F or W. The D gene is left open where the match is weak. Only some rows state a clone size, as once, few, many or a class for expanded clones.

DNA	CDR3	D	J	size	V
TGTGCCGCTGGTTCTGGACAGGGGGCCGGTGAGACCCAGTACTTC	CAAGSGQGAGETQYF	TRBD1	TRBJ2-5	many	TRBV15
TGTGCCATCAGCCCCAACAGGGATAGCAATCAGCCCCAGCATTTT	CAISPNRDSNQPQHF	.	TRBJ1-5	many	TRBV10-3
TGCGCCAGCAGTTACGCTGGGAGGGCAGCTCTCTGGAGGGATGAAAAACTGTTTTTT	CASSYAGRAALWRDEKLFF	.	TRBJ1-4	.	TRBV10-2
TGTGCCAGCAGCTCGACAGGGTTGGGCTACACCTTC	CASSSTGLGYTF	TRBD1	TRBJ1-2	many	TRBV7-2
TGTGCCAGCACCCCTCCAGGGGGCCTTAATGAAAAACTGTTTTTT	CASTPPGGLNEKLFF	TRBD1	TRBJ1-4	.	TRBV7-2
TGCAGTGCTAGTAGGGGGTCTGCGGGCCAACTTAAACAAGAGACCCAGTACTTC	CSASRGSAGQLKQETQYF	.	TRBJ2-5	many	TRBV20-1
TGCGCCAGCAGTAATACAGGGGTCAAATTCTCCGGGGAGCTGTTTTTT	CASSNTGVKFSGELFF	TRBD1	TRBJ2-2	.	TRBV10-1
TGTGCCAGCAGCTTTGCTTGGACAGATGAGCAGTTCTTC	CASSFAWTDEQFF	.	TRBJ2-1	.	TRBV7-9
TGTGCCAGCAGCGAGGTACCGGGGTACACTGAAGCTTTCTTT	CASSEVPGYTEAFF	.	TRBJ1-1	.	TRBV6-1
TGCAGCGTTTCCGGGGGGGAGTTCTATGGCTACACCTTC	CSVSGGEFYGYTF	.	TRBJ1-2	few	TRBV29-1
TGCGCCAGCAGTGATGAAAGGGCCCCGACGACAGGGATCCCTGAAGCTTTCTTT	CASSDERAPTTGIPEAFF	TRBD1	TRBJ1-1	many	TRBV10-2
TGTGCCTCGGGGGCAGCGACCAGCTCCTACGAGCAGTACTTC	CASGAATSSYEQYF	.	TRBJ2-7	.	TRBV2
TGTGCCAGCAGTTACCCAGGATCCCATGGCTACACCTTC	CASSYPGSHGYTF	.	TRBJ1-2	.	TRBV6-6
TGTGCCAGCAGCGATAGACCTAGCGGTTCCTACGAGCAGTACTTC	CASSDRPSGSYEQYF	TRBD2	TRBJ2-7	many	TRBV9
TGTGCCAGCAGTACAGGACAGGGGGCATATGGCTACACCTTC	CASSTGQGAYGYTF	TRBD1	TRBJ1-2	many	TRBV2
TGTGCCAGCTATTCCGGGTGGGCGCCTAATTCACCCCTCCACTTT	CASYSGWAPNSPLHF	.	TRBJ1-6	.	TRBV25-1
TGTGCCAGCAGTTTCGCGCGAGCCTACGAGCAGTACTTC	CASSFARAYEQYF	.	TRBJ2-7	.	TRBV6-5
TGTGCCGGCAGTTACTCGAATCTCCTCAGGAACACTGAAGCTTTCTTT	CAGSYSNLLRNTEAFF	.	TRBJ1-1	.	TRBV10-3
TGCAGTGCTAGAGATCGGCCATCTGGAAACACCATATATTTT	CSARDRPSGNTIYF	.	TRBJ1-3	.	TRBV20-1
TGCAGTGCTAGAGATCCGGTCGAGACTAGGGTTCACAATGAGCAGTACTTC	CSARDPVETRVHNEQYF	.	TRBJ2-7	.	TRBV20-1
TGTGCCAGCAGCCCCTTGGGAACAGCAGGGCCCACAGATACGCAGTATTTT	CASSPLGTAGPTDTQYF	.	TRBJ2-3	.	TRBV9
TGTGCCAGCAGCTTAGAAGGGACAGCCTCCTACGAGCAGTACTTC	CASSLEGTASYEQYF	TRBD1	TRBJ2-7	many	TRBV7-6
TGCAGTGCGGGCGGTGGCTCTGGAAACACCATATATTTT	CSAGGGSGNTIYF	.	TRBJ1-3	many	TRBV20-1
TGTGCCAGCAGTCAGCGACAGGGCCCACGATACGAGCAGTACTTC	CASSQRQGPRYEQYF	TRBD1	TRBJ2-7	many	TRBV6-5
TGTGCCAGCAGTGAAGAGAGCGGGGGGTGGGAACAGCCCCAGCATTTT	CASSEESGGWEQPQHF	.	TRBJ1-5	.	TRBV2
TGCAGTGCTAGACCGGGACGCGGCCAAGAGACCCAGTACTTC	CSARPGRGQETQYF	.	TRBJ2-5	many	TRBV20-1
TGCAGTGCTAGAGAGGGACAGGGGGCCTACGAGCAGTACTTC	CSAREGQGAYEQYF	TRBD1	TRBJ2-7	many	TRBV20-1
TGTGCCAGCAGCCCCCGGGGGCAAGGGGATCAGCCCCAGCATTTT	CASSPRGQGDQPQHF	.	TRBJ1-5	.	TRBV7-2
TGTGCCAGTAGTATCTTCGGTGAAAAACTGTTTTTT	CASSIFGEKLFF	.	TRBJ1-4	many	TRBV19
TGCAGCGTTACCCTGGGGCAGGTCGAGCAGTACTTC	CSVTLGQVEQYF	.	TRBJ2-7	many	TRBV29-1
TGTGCCAGCAGTTTCGAAGGGGCCAGAGGGGAGCTGTTTTTT	CASSFEGARGELFF	.	TRBJ2-2	.	TRBV10-3
TGTGCCAGCAGCTGGCGGACTCCGGGTGGCTACACCTTC	CASSWRTPGGYTF	.	TRBJ1-2	.	TRBV28
TGTGCCAGCAGTTCTATCGTCACGACGAACACTGAAGCTTTCTTT	CASSSIVTTNTEAFF	.	TRBJ1-1	many	TRBV28
TGTGCCAGCAGTTATCGTCCCCCGGGCAGCTCTGGAAACACCATATATTTT	CASSYRPPGSSGNTIYF	.	TRBJ1-3	many	TRBV6-9
TGTGCCAGTAGTCCCTCCGTTGGCCCCGGTCTTAATGAGCAGTTCTTC	CASSPSVGPGLNEQFF	.	TRBJ2-1	.	TRBV19
TGTGCTAGTGGTTTGGTGTGGACAGGGGGCGAGAACGAGCAGTACTTC	CASGLVWTGGENEQYF	TRBD1	TRBJ2-7	few	TRBV12-5
TGTGCCAGCAGCCAAGCCTTCGTGGGACTAGCGTCCTACGAGCAGTACTTC	CASSQAFVGLASYEQYF	TRBD2	TRBJ2-7	many	TRBV14
TGTGCCAGCAGCTTATTTGCGGGAGGTCCTTTCACCGGGGAGCTGTTTTTT	CASSLFAGGPFTGELFF	TRBD2	TRBJ2-2	.	TRBV11-2
TGTGCCAGCAGCGGGTCTCTCGGGGCCCAGTACTTC	CASSGSLGAQYF	.	TRBJ2-5	.	TRBV9
TGTGCCAGCAGCCCCGGGACAGGGTGGGTCGCCGGGGAGCTGTTTTTT	CASSPGTGWVAGELFF	TRBD1	TRBJ2-2	.	TRBV7-9
TGTGCCACCAGTGATTTTCAGGATACGCAGTATTTT	CATSDFQDTQYF	.	TRBJ2-3	.	TRBV24-1
TGTGCCAGCAGCTTAGCGGGTACGGGAACAGCGGTAGAGACCCAGTACTTC	CASSLAGTGTAVETQYF	.	TRBJ2-5	many	TRBV7-8
TGTGCCAGCAGCACCTCCTTCGACTCGGGGCCGAGGGAGACCCAGTACTTC	CASSTSFDSGPRETQYF	.	TRBJ2-5	few	TRBV27
TGTGCCAGCAGCCCCGACGTAAAACTAATCCGCTTCTTC	CASSPDVKLIRFF	.	TRBJ1-2	many	TRBV7-2
TGCAGCGTTGAAGGGTCTGTAGGAGGGCCGAACACCGGGGAGCTGTTTTTT	CSVEGSVGGPNTGELFF	.	TRBJ2-2	few	TRBV29-1
TGTGCCAGCAGCGTAGGGGGACGGGACGGGGGCGAAAAACTGTTTTTT	CASSVGGRDGGEKLFF	.	TRBJ1-4	many	TRBV9